Below, 18 T cell receptor beta chains from the same sample are listed, as sequenced in a study of blood T cell repertoires in COVID-19. Profiled with immunoSEQ multiplex PCR; TCRdb holds only in-frame clones, not every one. The data contain 200,000 to 300,000 clones, 80% to 85% of them singletons. Sample: peripheral blood. Every receptor here comes from a man between 40 and 49 years old with acute or convalescent COVID-19.

The genes are TRBV6-5 and TRBJ2-2; TRBD2 is a possible D gene (6 bases). V gave up 8 bases and J gave up 6 bases, with 10 bases separating them. Per germline, CDR1 MNHEY and CDR2 SVGAGI. The CDR3 runs to 12 residues. The CDR3, as DNA: TGTGCCAGCCTTTCTAGCGCCGGGGAGCTGTTTTTT. Protein: CASLSSAGELFF.

This chain connects TRBV3-1 (or the pseudogene TRBV3-2) to TRBJ2-1; D perhaps matches TRBD1 (6 bases). CDR1 and CDR2 from the germline V gene are LGHDT and YNNKEL (reference sequence). CDR3 length equals 15 residues. Trimming pared 4 bases from V and 0 bases from J, leaving 10 bases between. The CDR3: CASSPAGASYNEQFF. The DNA for the CDR3 is TGTGCCAGCAGCCCCGCAGGGGCCTCCTACAATGAGCAGTTCTTC.

The rearrangement joins TRBV15 to TRBJ2-7, with 8 bases identical to TRBD1. Germline assignment: CDR1 LNHNV and CDR2 YYDKDF (reference sequence). Unmatched junction bases numbered 7, after V lost 2 bases and J lost 7 bases. The CDR3 loop spans 14 amino acids. The CDR3: CATSRRQGTGEQYF. CDR3 nucleotide sequence: TGTGCCACCAGCAGACGACAGGGGACGGGTGAGCAGTACTTC. Together with reference TRBV15 and TRBJ2-7, the CDR3 gives the full variable domain: DAMVIQNPRYQVTQFGKPVTLSCSQTLNHNVMYWYQQKSSQAPKLLFHYYDKDFNNEADTPDNFQSRRPNTSFCFLDIRSPGLGDTAMYLCATSRRQGTGEQYFGPGTRLTVT.

V and J are TRBV19 and TRBJ2-1; no clear D. Trimming took 4 bases from V and 8 from J, leaving 6 bases between them. CDR1 LNHDA and CDR2 SQIVND come from the germline V gene (reference sequence). The CDR3 has 11 residues. The CDR3 DNA is TGTGCCAGTAGTAAGACTTATGAGCAGTTCTTC. Residues: CASSKTYEQFF.

This clone was detected once. The genes are TRBV7-2 and TRBJ2-7, with 9 bases fitting TRBD1. The CDR3 spans 15 residues. Germline V gene lookup returns CDR1 SGHTA and CDR2 FQGNSA. The junction had 9 bases not matched to a gene; V was cut back by 6 bases and J by 3 bases. CDR3 DNA: TGTGCCAGCAGTCGAGTTGGACAGGGGTACTACGAGCAGTACTTC. It yields the protein CASSRVGQGYYEQYF.

The J gene is TRBJ1-6, the V gene TRBV7-2, with D possibly TRBD1 on 6 matching bases. V lost 7 bases to trimming and J lost 10 bases, with 17 bases between them. Looked up from germline, CDR1 is SGHTA and CDR2 is FQGNSA. CDR3 length: 14 residues. The DNA for the CDR3 is TGTGCCAGCATAAGAACAGGGATTGGATCACCCCTCCACTTT. Amino acids: CASIRTGIGSPLHF.

This chain links TRBV5-4 with TRBJ2-1; 9 nucleotides agree with TRBD2. J gave up 4 bases and V 1 base, and 3 bases lay outside the gene matches. Germline lookup yields CDR1 SGHNT and CDR2 YYREEE (reference sequence). The CDR3 is 15 amino acids. The DNA of the CDR3 is TGTGCCAGCAGCTTGATGGCGGGAGGGTACAATGAGCAGTTCTTC. Protein: CASSLMAGGYNEQFF.

The chain uses TRBV7-2 and TRBJ2-7; tentative D call: TRBD2 (5 bases). Trimming cost V 5 bases and J 3 bases, with 23 bases left between them. The CDR3 runs to 17 residues. The germline CDR1 and CDR2 sequences are SGHTA and FQGNSA. CDR3 coding DNA: TGTGCCAGCAGCCCGTCAGGTTTTGGCGCGGGTGACTACGAGCAGTACTTC. It translates to CASSPSGFGAGDYEQYF.

The chain is built from TRBV27 and TRBJ2-3, with D maybe TRBD1 (6 bases). Germline CDR1 MNHEY, CDR2 SMNVEV (reference sequence). The CDR3 runs 14 residues. V lost 9 bases, J lost 1 base, and 14 bases lay in between. CDR3 in amino acids: CARKADSCTDTQYF. The CDR3 DNA follows: TGTGCCAGGAAGGCGGACAGTTGCACAGATACGCAGTATTTT.

The chain couples TRBV5-1 to TRBJ2-1, with D maybe TRBD2 (6 bases). From germline, CDR1 is SGHRS and CDR2 YFSETQ. V was clipped by 1 base and J by 7 bases, with 15 bases between them. This CDR3 spans 15 amino acids. The CDR3 nucleotides are TGCGCCAGCAGCTTGTTTCCGGGACTTCGAAATGAGCAGTTCTTC. It yields the protein CASSLFPGLRNEQFF. Full variable domain (missing parts from reference TRBV5-1 and TRBJ2-1): KAGVTQTPRYLIKTRGQQVTLSCSPISGHRSVSWYQQTPGQGLQFLFEYFSETQRNKGNFPGRFSGRQFSNSRSEMNVSTLELGDSALYLCASSLFPGLRNEQFFGPGTRLTVL.

This clone has more than one count but fewer than ten. The J gene is TRBJ1-5, the V gene TRBV16; a weak D match, TRBD1 (5 bases). Trimming removed 0 bases from V and 2 bases from J, with 11 bases in between. There are 16 residues in the CDR3. Germline values: CDR1 KGHSY, CDR2 FQNENV. The CDR3, as DNA: TGTGCCAGCAGCCAATCGAAGGGACTGCGCAATCAGCCCCAGCATTTT. This translates into CASSQSKGLRNQPQHF.

This sequence joins TRBV28 and TRBJ2-3; TRBD2 aligns across 14 bases. Losses at the gene ends were 4 bases for V and 9 bases for J; bases not matched to a gene: 9. This CDR3 is 16 amino acids long. CDR1 and CDR2 (germline): MDHEN, SYDVKM. The CDR3: CASSSPRLAGGRTQYF. In nucleotides, the CDR3 is TGTGCCAGCAGTTCACCCAGACTAGCGGGAGGGAGGACGCAGTATTTT.

The V call is TRBV11-2, the J call TRBJ2-1; TRBD2 matches at 10 bases. With V trimmed by 7 bases and J by 1 base, 13 bases remained unmatched. Germline values: CDR1 SGHAT, CDR2 FQNNGV. The length of the CDR3 is 18 residues. CDR3 sequence reads: CASTLWLAGAGSYNEQFF. The CDR3 coding sequence is TGTGCCAGCACCTTGTGGCTAGCGGGAGCGGGGTCCTACAATGAGCAGTTCTTC.

The DNA of the CDR3 is TGTGCCACCAGCAGAATGAGATATAGCAATCAGCCCCAGCATTTT. Encoded protein: CATSRMRYSNQPQHF. The rearrangement uses TRBV15 and TRBJ1-5; D gene uncertain. Trimming shortened V by 2 bases and J by 0 bases, and 8 bases separated the two germline ends. This CDR3 region has 15 residues. Germline-derived CDR1 and CDR2 are LNHNV and YYDKDF (reference sequence).

V gene TRBV18 combines with J gene TRBJ2-1; 12 bases map to TRBD2. The V gene's germline CDR1 is KGHSH and CDR2 LQKENI. The CDR3 consists of 16 residues. The trim removed 3 bases at V and 3 bases at J, leaving 3 bases unmatched. This chain's CDR3 is CASSPGLAGIYNEQFF. In DNA, the CDR3 is TGTGCCAGCTCACCGGGACTAGCGGGTATCTACAATGAGCAGTTCTTC.

The chain carries TRBV19 and TRBJ2-1; D is perhaps TRBD1 (6 bases). This CDR3 is 11 amino acids long. Per germline, CDR1 LNHDA and CDR2 SQIVND (reference sequence). The ends were cut back, 4 bases at V and 12 bases at J, with 10 bases in the middle. CDR3 sequence: CASSTRDTQFF. CDR3 DNA: TGTGCCAGTAGTACCCGGGACACGCAGTTCTTC. The full variable domain, in which reference TRBV19 and TRBJ2-1 provide the parts outside the CDR3, is DGGITQSPKYLFRKEGQNVTLSCEQNLNHDAMYWYRQDPGQGLRLIYYSQIVNDFQKGDIAEGYSVSREKKESFPLTVTSAQKNPTAFYLCASSTRDTQFFGPGTRLTVL.

The DNA of the CDR3 is TGTGCCAGCAGTACCTCACAGGGGTACGAGCAGTACTTC. It translates to CASSTSQGYEQYF. The rearrangement links TRBV6-2 or TRBV6-3 to TRBJ2-7, with TRBD1 matching over 7 bases. After removal of 5 bases from V and 4 bases from J, the junction contained 5 bases not matched to a gene. Germline lookup yields CDR1 MNHEY and CDR2 SVGEGT. This CDR3 has 13 amino acids.

This clone was detected once. V and J are TRBV12-3 or TRBV12-4 and TRBJ2-1; no reliable D call. Trimming cost V 6 bases and J 8 bases, with 11 bases left between them. This CDR3 spans 12 amino acids. The CDR3 DNA sequence: TGTGCCAGCAGCCCCGAGGTTGATGAGCAGTTCTTC. This sequence encodes CASSPEVDEQFF.